The entry below describes one T cell receptor (beta chain). The sample originates from a study of technical replicates of blood from a few donors. From germline, CDR1 is SNHLY and CDR2 FYNNEI. There are 14 residues in the CDR3. The V and J ends lost 7 bases and 4 bases, in that order; junction bases with no gene match: 6. Using immunoSEQ multiplex PCR, the repertoire was profiled, and TCRdb retains in-frame clones only, with some absent. The sample yields about 64,000 clones, 65% to 90% seen once. The sample comprised PBMCs. The V and J genes are TRBV2 and TRBJ2-7; 11 positions agree with TRBD1. The source of this sequence is a human donor in good health. Some clones in this sample may be carry-over from other donors' samples. The CDR3 DNA sequence: TGTGCCAGCACCCGGGGGACAGGGGGTTACGAGCAGTACTTC. Protein product: CASTRGTGGYEQYF.